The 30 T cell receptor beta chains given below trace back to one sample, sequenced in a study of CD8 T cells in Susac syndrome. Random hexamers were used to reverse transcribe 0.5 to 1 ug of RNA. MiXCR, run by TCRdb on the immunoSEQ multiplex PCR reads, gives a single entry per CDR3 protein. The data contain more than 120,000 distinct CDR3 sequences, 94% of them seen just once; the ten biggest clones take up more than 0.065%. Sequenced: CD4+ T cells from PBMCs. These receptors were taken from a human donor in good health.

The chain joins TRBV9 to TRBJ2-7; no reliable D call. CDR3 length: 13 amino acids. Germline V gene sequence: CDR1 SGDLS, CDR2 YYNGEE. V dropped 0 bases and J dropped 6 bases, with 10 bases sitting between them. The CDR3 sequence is CASSVVHGSEQYF. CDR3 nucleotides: TGTGCCAGCAGCGTAGTGCACGGCTCCGAGCAGTACTTC.

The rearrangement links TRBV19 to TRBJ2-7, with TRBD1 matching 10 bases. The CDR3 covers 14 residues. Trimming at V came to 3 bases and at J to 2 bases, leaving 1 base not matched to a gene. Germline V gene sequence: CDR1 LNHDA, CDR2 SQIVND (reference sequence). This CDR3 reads CASSIGTGAYEQYF. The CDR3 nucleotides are TGTGCCAGTAGTATTGGGACAGGGGCCTACGAGCAGTACTTC. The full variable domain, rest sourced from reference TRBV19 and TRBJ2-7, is DGGITQSPKYLFRKEGQNVTLSCEQNLNHDAMYWYRQDPGQGLRLIYYSQIVNDFQKGDIAEGYSVSREKKESFPLTVTSAQKNPTAFYLCASSIGTGAYEQYFGPGTRLTVT.

CDR3: CASSSYKKGPNTEAFF. The CDR3 nucleotides are TGTGCCAGCTCATCCTACAAGAAGGGACCGAACACTGAAGCTTTCTTT. J is TRBJ1-1 and V is TRBV18, with D maybe TRBD1 (5 bases). The CDR3 has 16 amino acids. V dropped 5 bases and J dropped 1 base, with 17 bases sitting between them. CDR1 is KGHSH, CDR2 LQKENI, per germline.

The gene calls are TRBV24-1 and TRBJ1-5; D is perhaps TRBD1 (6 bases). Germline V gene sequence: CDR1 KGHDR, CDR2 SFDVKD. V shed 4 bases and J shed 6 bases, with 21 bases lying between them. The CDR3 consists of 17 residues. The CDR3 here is CATSESEPGALSQPQHF. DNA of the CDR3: TGTGCCACCAGTGAGTCGGAACCAGGGGCGCTTAGTCAGCCCCAGCATTTT.

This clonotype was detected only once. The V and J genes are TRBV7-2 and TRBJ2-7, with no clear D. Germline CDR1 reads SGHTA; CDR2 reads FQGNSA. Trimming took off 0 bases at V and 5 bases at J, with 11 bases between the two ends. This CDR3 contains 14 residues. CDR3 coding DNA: TGTGCCAGCAGCTTAGCGCTAGTGCTGGACGAGCAGTACTTC. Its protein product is CASSLALVLDEQYF.

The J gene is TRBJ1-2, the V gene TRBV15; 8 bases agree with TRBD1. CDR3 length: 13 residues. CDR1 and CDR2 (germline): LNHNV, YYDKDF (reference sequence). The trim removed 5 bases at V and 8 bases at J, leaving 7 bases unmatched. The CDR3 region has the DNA TGTGCCACCAGCGTTAGGACAGGGTCCGGCTACACCTTC. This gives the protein CATSVRTGSGYTF.

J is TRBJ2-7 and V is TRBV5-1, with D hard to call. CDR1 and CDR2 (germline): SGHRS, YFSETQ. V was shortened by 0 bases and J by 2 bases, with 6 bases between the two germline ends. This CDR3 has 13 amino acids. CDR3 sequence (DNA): TGCGCCAGCAGCTTGGCGCAGACCTACGAGCAGTACTTC. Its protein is CASSLAQTYEQYF.

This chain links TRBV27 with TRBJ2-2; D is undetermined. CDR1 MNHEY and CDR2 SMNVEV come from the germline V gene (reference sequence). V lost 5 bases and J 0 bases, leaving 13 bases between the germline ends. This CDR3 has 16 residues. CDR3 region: CASSRDWVPNTGELFF. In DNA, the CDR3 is TGTGCCAGCAGTCGAGACTGGGTACCGAACACCGGGGAGCTGTTTTTT.

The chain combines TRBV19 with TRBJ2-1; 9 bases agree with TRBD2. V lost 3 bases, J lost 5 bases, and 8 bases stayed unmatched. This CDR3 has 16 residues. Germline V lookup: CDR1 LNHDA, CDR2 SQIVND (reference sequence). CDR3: CASSISAGGSHNEQFF. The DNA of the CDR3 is TGTGCCAGTAGTATCTCGGCGGGAGGGTCCCACAATGAGCAGTTCTTC. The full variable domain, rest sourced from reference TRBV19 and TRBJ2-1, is DGGITQSPKYLFRKEGQNVTLSCEQNLNHDAMYWYRQDPGQGLRLIYYSQIVNDFQKGDIAEGYSVSREKKESFPLTVTSAQKNPTAFYLCASSISAGGSHNEQFFGPGTRLTVL.

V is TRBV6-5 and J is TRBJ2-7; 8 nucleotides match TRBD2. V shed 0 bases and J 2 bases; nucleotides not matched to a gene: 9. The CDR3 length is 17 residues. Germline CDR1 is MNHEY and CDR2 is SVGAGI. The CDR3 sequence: CASSYSISGGGAYEQYF. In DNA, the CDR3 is TGTGCCAGCAGTTACTCGATCAGCGGGGGAGGGGCCTACGAGCAGTACTTC.

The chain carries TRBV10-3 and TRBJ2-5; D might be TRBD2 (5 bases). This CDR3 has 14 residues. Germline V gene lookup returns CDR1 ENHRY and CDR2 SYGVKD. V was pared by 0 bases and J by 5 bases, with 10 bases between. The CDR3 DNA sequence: TGTGCCATCAGTGAGTCGAGTCAGCGGGAGACCCAGTACTTC. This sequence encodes CAISESSQRETQYF.

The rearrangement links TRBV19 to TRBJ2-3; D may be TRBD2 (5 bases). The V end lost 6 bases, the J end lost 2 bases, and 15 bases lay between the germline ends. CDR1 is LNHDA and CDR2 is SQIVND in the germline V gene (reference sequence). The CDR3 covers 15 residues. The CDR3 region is CASRLAGDFTDTQYF. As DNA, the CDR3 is TGTGCCAGTAGGCTAGCTGGTGATTTCACAGATACGCAGTATTTT.

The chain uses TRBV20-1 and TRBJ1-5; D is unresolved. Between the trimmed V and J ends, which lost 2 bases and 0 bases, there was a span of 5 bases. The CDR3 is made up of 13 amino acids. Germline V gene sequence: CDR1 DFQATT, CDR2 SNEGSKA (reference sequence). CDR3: CSARQTSNQPQHF. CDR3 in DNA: TGCAGTGCTAGACAGACTAGCAATCAGCCCCAGCATTTT.

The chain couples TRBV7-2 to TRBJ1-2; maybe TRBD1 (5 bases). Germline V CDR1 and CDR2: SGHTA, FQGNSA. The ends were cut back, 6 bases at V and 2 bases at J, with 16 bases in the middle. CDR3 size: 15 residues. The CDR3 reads CASRLVATENYGYTF. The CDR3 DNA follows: TGTGCCAGCAGGCTAGTGGCGACAGAGAACTATGGCTACACCTTC.

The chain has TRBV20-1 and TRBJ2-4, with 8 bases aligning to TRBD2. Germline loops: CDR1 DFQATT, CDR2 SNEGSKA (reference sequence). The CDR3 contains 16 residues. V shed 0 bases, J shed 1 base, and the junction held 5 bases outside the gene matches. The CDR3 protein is CSARDQAGGAKNIQYF. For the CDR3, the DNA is TGCAGTGCTAGAGATCAGGCGGGAGGTGCCAAAAACATTCAGTACTTC.

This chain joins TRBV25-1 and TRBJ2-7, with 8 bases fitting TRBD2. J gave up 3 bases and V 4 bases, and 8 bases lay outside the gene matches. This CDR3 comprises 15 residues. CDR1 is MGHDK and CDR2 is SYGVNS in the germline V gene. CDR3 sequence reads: CASSVTGTSFYEQYF. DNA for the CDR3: TGTGCCAGCAGTGTTACCGGGACTAGTTTCTACGAGCAGTACTTC.

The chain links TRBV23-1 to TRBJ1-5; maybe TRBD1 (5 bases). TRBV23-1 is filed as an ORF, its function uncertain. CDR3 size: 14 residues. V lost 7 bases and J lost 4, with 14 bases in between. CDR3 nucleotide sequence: TGCGCCAGCACCCCTGGGGGGAGGAATCAGCCCCAGCATTTT. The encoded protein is CASTPGGRNQPQHF.

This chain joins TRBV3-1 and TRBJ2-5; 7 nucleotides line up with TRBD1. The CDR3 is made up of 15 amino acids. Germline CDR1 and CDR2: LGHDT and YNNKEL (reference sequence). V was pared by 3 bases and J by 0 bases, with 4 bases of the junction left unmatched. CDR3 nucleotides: TGTGCCAGCAGCCAGAGGACAGGCAACCAAGAGACCCAGTACTTC. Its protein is CASSQRTGNQETQYF.

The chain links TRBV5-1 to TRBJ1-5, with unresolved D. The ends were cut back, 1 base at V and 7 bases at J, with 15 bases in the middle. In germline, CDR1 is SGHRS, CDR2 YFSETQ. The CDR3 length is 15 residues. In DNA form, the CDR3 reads TGCGCCAGCAGCTTGTTGCCTTCCCAGGACCAGCCCCAGCATTTT. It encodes CASSLLPSQDQPQHF.

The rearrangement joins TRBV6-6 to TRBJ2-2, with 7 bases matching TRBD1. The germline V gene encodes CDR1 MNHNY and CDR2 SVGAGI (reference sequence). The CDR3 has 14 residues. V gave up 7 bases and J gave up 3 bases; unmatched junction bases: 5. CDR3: CASKGQGDTGELFF. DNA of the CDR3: TGTGCCAGCAAGGGGCAGGGGGACACCGGGGAGCTGTTTTTT.

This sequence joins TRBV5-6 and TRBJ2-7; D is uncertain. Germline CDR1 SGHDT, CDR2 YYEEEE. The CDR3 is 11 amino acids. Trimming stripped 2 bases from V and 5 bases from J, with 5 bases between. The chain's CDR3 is CASSFRDEQYF. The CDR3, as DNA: TGTGCCAGCAGCTTCCGGGACGAGCAGTACTTC. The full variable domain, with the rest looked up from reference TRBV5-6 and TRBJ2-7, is DAGVTQSPTHLIKTRGQQVTLRCSPKSGHDTVSWYQQALGQGPQFIFQYYEEEERQRGNFPDRFSGHQFPNYSSELNVNALLLGDSALYLCASSFRDEQYFGPGTRLTVT.

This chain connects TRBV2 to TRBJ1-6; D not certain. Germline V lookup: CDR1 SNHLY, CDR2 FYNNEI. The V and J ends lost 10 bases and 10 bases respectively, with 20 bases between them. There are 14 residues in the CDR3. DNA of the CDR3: TGTGCCACCCAGAAAGGAGGAGTTGGATCACCCCTCCACTTT. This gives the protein CATQKGGVGSPLHF.

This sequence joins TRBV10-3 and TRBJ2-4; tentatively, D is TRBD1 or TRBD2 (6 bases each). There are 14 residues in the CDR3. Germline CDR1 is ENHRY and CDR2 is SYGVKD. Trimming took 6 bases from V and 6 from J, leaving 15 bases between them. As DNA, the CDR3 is TGTGCCATCAGGGGGGAGGCACAGGGAAACATTCAGTACTTC. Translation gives CAIRGEAQGNIQYF.

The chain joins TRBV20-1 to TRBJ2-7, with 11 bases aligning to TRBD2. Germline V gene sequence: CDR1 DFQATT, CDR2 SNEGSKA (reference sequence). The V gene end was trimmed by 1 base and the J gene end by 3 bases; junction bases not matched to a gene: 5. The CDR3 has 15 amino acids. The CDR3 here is CSARATSGSSYEQYF. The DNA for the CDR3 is TGCAGTGCTAGAGCTACTAGCGGGAGTAGCTACGAGCAGTACTTC.

In DNA form, the CDR3 reads TGCAGTGCTAGAGGGGACTACGAGCAGTACTTC. Translating gives CSARGDYEQYF. The chain employs TRBV20-1 and TRBJ2-7; D remains ambiguous. The CDR3 has 11 residues. V was clipped by 1 base and J by 3 bases, with 4 bases between them. Germline values: CDR1 DFQATT, CDR2 SNEGSKA (reference sequence).

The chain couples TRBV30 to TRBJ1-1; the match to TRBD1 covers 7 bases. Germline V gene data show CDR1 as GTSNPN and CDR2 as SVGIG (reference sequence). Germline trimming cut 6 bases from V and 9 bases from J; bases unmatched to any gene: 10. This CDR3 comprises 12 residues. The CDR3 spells CACLSRDSKAFF. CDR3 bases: TGTGCCTGTCTGTCCCGGGACAGTAAAGCTTTCTTT.

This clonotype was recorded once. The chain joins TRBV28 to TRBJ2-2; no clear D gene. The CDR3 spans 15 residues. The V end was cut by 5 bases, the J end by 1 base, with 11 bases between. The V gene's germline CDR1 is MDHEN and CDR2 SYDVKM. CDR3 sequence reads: CASSPPQVNTGELFF. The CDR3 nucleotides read TGTGCCAGCAGTCCTCCCCAGGTGAACACCGGGGAGCTGTTTTTT.

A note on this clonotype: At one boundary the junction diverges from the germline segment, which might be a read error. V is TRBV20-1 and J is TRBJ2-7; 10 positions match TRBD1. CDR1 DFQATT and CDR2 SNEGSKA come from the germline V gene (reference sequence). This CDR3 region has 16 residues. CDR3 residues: CSVRGGSGQGLSEQYF. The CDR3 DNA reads TGCAGTGTTAGAGGGGGTTCGGGACAGGGGTTGTCCGAGCAGTACTTC.

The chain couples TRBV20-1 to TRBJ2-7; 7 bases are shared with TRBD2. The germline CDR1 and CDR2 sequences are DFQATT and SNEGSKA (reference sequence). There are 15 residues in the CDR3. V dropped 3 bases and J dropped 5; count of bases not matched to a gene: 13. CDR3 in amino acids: CSAREIPGGFHEQYF. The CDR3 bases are TGCAGTGCTAGGGAGATTCCGGGGGGTTTCCACGAGCAGTACTTC.

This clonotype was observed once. The CDR3 DNA follows: TGCAGCGTTGAAAGTCCGGAAATTAGGGGGACAGATACGCAGTATTTT. Amino acid sequence: CSVESPEIRGTDTQYF. The chain employs TRBV29-1 and TRBJ2-3; D might be TRBD1 (6 bases). The CDR3 extends over 16 amino acids. Germline CDR1 and CDR2: SQVTM and ANQGSEA. The V end was cut by 2 bases, the J end by 3 bases, with 18 bases between.